One TCR beta chain is described in this entry. The antigen is unknown. Germline lookup yields CDR1 SNHLY and CDR2 FYNNEI. V lost 4 bases and J lost 3; bases outside the gene matches: 5. The CDR3 consists of 14 residues. The entry originates in a study of tumor-infiltrating lymphocytes in localized non-small cell lung cancer. Study summary: Patients included smokers and never-smokers with various histologies, some sampled after neoadjuvant chemotherapy. Resected tumor was paired with non-adjacent uninvolved lung from the same patient.

Whole-study findings and limits: Technical variation could not be separated from intratumor heterogeneity here. Immunotypes IM1 and IM2 had similar TCR-derived T-cell fractions.

Assay: immunoSEQ multiplex PCR; the TCRdb copy retains only in-frame clones and omits some. The data hold 10,000 to 12,000 clones, with approximately 83% observed a single time. The rearrangement joins TRBV2 to TRBJ2-7, with 8 bases lining up with TRBD1. The sequenced material came from uninvolved lung tissue not adjacent to the tumor. This sequence originates from a human donor with non-small cell lung cancer. In nucleotides, the CDR3 is TGTGCCAGCAGTGCCGGGACAGGACGCTACGAGCAGTACTTC. Protein: CASSAGTGRYEQYF. The full variable domain, in which reference TRBV2 and TRBJ2-7 provide the parts outside the CDR3, is EPEVTQTPSHQVTQMGQEVILRCVPISNHLYFYWYRQILGQKVEFLVSFYNNEISEKSEIFDDQFSVERPDGSNFTLKIRSTKLEDSAMYFCASSAGTGRYEQYFGPGTRLTVT.